Shown below are 25 T cell receptor beta chains from a single sample sequenced in a study of blood T cells in healthy people across ages. For the second PCR, which ran for roughly 6 to 11 cycles, a sample-barcoded 5' primer and a J-beta primer mix were used. TCRdb used MiXCR to reprocess the 5' RACE reads, holding one entry per CDR3 protein. The sample lists roughly 2 million distinct CDR3 sequences; less than 50% were seen once. Sample: blood. The receptors originated from a woman aged 40-49 years in good health.

This chain joins TRBV25-1 and TRBJ2-1; perhaps TRBD1 as D (5 bases). Deletions cut 11 bases from V and 2 bases from J, with 19 bases between. CDR3 size: 15 residues. CDR1 is MGHDK and CDR2 is SYGVNS in the germline V gene. CDR3 in amino acids: CAQFWIQGAYNEQFF. In nucleotides, the CDR3 is TGTGCCCAGTTCTGGATCCAGGGCGCCTACAATGAGCAGTTCTTC.

The rearrangement joins TRBV29-1 to TRBJ1-2, with D perhaps TRBD1 (5 bases). The germline V gene encodes CDR1 SQVTM and CDR2 ANQGSEA. The length of the CDR3 is 15 residues. Trimming stripped 2 bases from V and 8 bases from J, with 21 bases between. CDR3 residues: CSVETPRQGGYGYTF. The CDR3 bases are TGCAGCGTTGAAACCCCTAGGCAGGGAGGATACGGCTACACCTTC.

In its sample, this clonotype was seen a few times. V and J are TRBV7-2 and TRBJ2-1, with 7 bases matching TRBD1. The CDR3 consists of 15 residues. Germline CDR1 and CDR2: SGHTA and FQGNSA. The junction had 2 bases not matched to a gene; V was cut back by 3 bases and J by 0 bases. CDR3 DNA sequence: TGTGCCAGCAGCTTCGACAGGGACTCCTACAATGAGCAGTTCTTC. Its protein product is CASSFDRDSYNEQFF.

There are a few counts of this clonotype. This sequence joins TRBV29-1 and TRBJ2-1, with 7 bases that match TRBD1. The CDR3 consists of 13 residues. J gave up 9 bases and V 1 base, and 6 bases lay outside the gene matches. Germline V gene data show CDR1 as SQVTM and CDR2 as ANQGSEA. CDR3 DNA sequence: TGCAGCGTTGAAGTGTACAGGGGAAGTGAGCAGTTCTTC. Its translation: CSVEVYRGSEQFF.

V and J are TRBV20-1 and TRBJ2-3, with 13 bases matching TRBD2. Germline CDR1 and CDR2: DFQATT and SNEGSKA (reference sequence). Germline trimming cut 4 bases from V and 10 bases from J; bases unmatched to any gene: 8. This CDR3 comprises 14 residues. The CDR3 DNA sequence: TGCAGTGCTAACCGGGCGGGGACTAGCGGGGCGCAGTATTTT. Translating it yields CSANRAGTSGAQYF.

V usage is TRBV7-8 and J usage is TRBJ2-5, with a weak D call TRBD1 (6 bases). Germline CDR1 reads SGHVS; CDR2 reads FQNEAQ. The V end lost 0 bases, the J end lost 11 bases, and 16 bases lay between the germline ends. The CDR3 extends over 14 amino acids. In DNA, the CDR3 is TGTGCCAGCAGCTTAGCAGGGGGTCTCTACGTGCAGTACTTC. Residues: CASSLAGGLYVQYF.

This clonotype showed up just a few times. The V call is TRBV20-1, the J call TRBJ2-3; perhaps TRBD2 as D (6 bases). Germline V gives CDR1 DFQATT, CDR2 SNEGSKA (reference sequence). The CDR3 length is 14 residues. The V end lost 5 bases, the J end lost 2 bases, and 14 bases lay between the germline ends. The CDR3 reads CSADRLEVTDTQYF. The CDR3 bases are TGCAGTGCTGATAGACTAGAGGTCACAGATACGCAGTATTTT.

This chain joins TRBV5-1 and TRBJ2-1; maybe TRBD1 (5 bases). Trimming stripped 1 base from V and 0 bases from J, with 17 bases between. The length of the CDR3 is 18 residues. In germline, CDR1 is SGHRS, CDR2 YFSETQ. The CDR3 DNA is TGCGCCAGCAGCTTGCCGCCAGGGTTGCTCAGCTCCTACAATGAGCAGTTCTTC. Protein product: CASSLPPGLLSSYNEQFF.

The V gene is TRBV7-9, the J gene TRBJ2-5; D is undetermined. This CDR3 comprises 13 residues. CDR1 is SEHNR and CDR2 is FQNEAQ in the germline V gene (reference sequence). V was pared by 7 bases and J by 5 bases, with 14 bases between. The DNA of the CDR3 is TGTGCCAGCACCCTGGGCTATTGGGAGACCCAGTACTTC. Encoded protein: CASTLGYWETQYF.

The CDR3 loop reads CASSLFAGIRYEQYF. CDR3 DNA: TGCGCCAGCAGCTTGTTCGCGGGGATTCGCTACGAGCAGTACTTC. This chain uses TRBV5-1 with TRBJ2-7, with D possibly matching TRBD2 (6 bases). The V gene's germline CDR1 is SGHRS and CDR2 YFSETQ. The CDR3 has 15 amino acids. V dropped 1 base and J dropped 3 bases, with 14 bases sitting between them.

Only one count was recorded for this clonotype. This chain joins TRBV28 and TRBJ2-1, with 11 bases fitting TRBD2. The CDR3 extends over 15 amino acids. From germline, CDR1 is MDHEN and CDR2 SYDVKM. V shed 5 bases, J shed 10 bases, and the junction held 10 bases outside the gene matches. The DNA of the CDR3 is TGTGCCAGCAGTCCATTGACTAGCGGGGTAAACGAGCAGTTCTTC. Its translation: CASSPLTSGVNEQFF. The complete variable domain, with remaining parts taken from reference TRBV28 and TRBJ2-1, reads DVKVTQSSRYLVKRTGEKVFLECVQDMDHENMFWYRQDPGLGLRLIYFSYDVKMKEKGDIPEGYSVSREKKERFSLILESASTNQTSMYLCASSPLTSGVNEQFFGPGTRLTVL.

The rearrangement links TRBV20-1 to TRBJ1-1; D call uncertain. Looked up from germline, CDR1 is DFQATT and CDR2 is SNEGSKA (reference sequence). The CDR3 covers 14 residues. Trimming shortened V by 3 bases and J by 1 base, and 12 bases separated the two germline ends. The CDR3 nucleotides are TGCAGTGCTAGGGACTATATAAGGAACACTGAAGCTTTCTTT. Translated: CSARDYIRNTEAFF.

The chain has TRBV7-9 and TRBJ2-4, with D possibly being TRBD1 or TRBD2 (5 bases each). The CDR3 length is 11 residues. Germline CDR1 SEHNR, CDR2 FQNEAQ (reference sequence). Deletions cut 6 bases from V and 13 bases from J, with 13 bases between. In nucleotides, the CDR3 is TGTGCCAGCAGTTCCCCGGGGCCCCAGTACTTC. It yields the protein CASSSPGPQYF.

In this sample, this clonotype turned up a few times. The gene calls are TRBV20-1 and TRBJ1-2, with 7 bases identical to TRBD1. This CDR3 has 15 amino acids. CDR1 is DFQATT, CDR2 SNEGSKA, per germline (reference sequence). V dropped 4 bases and J dropped 2; count of bases not matched to a gene: 10. The CDR3 DNA sequence: TGCAGTGCTATCCCCCGGGACAGCCGGAACTATGGCTACACCTTC. Its protein product is CSAIPRDSRNYGYTF.

The J gene is TRBJ2-7, the V gene TRBV20-1; D is unresolved. V lost 3 bases and J 2 bases, leaving 11 bases between the germline ends. Germline V gene sequence: CDR1 DFQATT, CDR2 SNEGSKA (reference sequence). The CDR3 is 13 residues long. CDR3 nucleotides: TGCAGTGCTAGTGGCCTGAACACCTACGAGCAGTACTTC. Its protein is CSASGLNTYEQYF.

This clonotype appeared a few times. V and J are TRBV20-1 and TRBJ1-2; the D is unclear. The CDR3 runs to 12 residues. The V and J ends lost 3 bases and 5 bases respectively, with 10 bases between them. Per the germline V gene, CDR1 is DFQATT and CDR2 is SNEGSKA (reference sequence). The CDR3 nucleotides read TGCAGTGCTAGTCCGGAAGTTTATGGCTACACCTTC. It yields the protein CSASPEVYGYTF.

This chain links TRBV28 with TRBJ1-3, with D possibly TRBD1 on 5 matching bases. CDR1 is MDHEN, CDR2 SYDVKM, per germline. The V end lost 6 bases, the J end lost 6 bases, and 24 bases lay between the germline ends. The CDR3 extends over 17 amino acids. In nucleotides, the CDR3 is TGTGCCAGCAGCCAAATCCGGGACGGCGTGTTCGAAAACACCATATATTTT. This codes for CASSQIRDGVFENTIYF.

The rearrangement uses TRBV12-3 or TRBV12-4 and TRBJ2-7, with D possibly matching TRBD2 (6 bases). The V end lost 4 bases, the J end lost 4 bases, and 17 bases lay between the germline ends. CDR3 size: 15 residues. As DNA, the CDR3 is TGTGCCAGCAGTTCCCCTCGCGGGGAAAGATACGAGCAGTACTTC. It yields the protein CASSSPRGERYEQYF.

The V gene is TRBV12-3 or TRBV12-4, the J gene TRBJ1-5, with no clear D. Trimming cost V 6 bases and J 7 bases, with 13 bases left between them. This CDR3 region has 13 residues. The CDR3 sequence is CASRVSRSQPQHF. In DNA, the CDR3 is TGTGCCAGCAGGGTAAGCCGTTCGCAGCCCCAGCATTTT.

The chain is built from TRBV6-5 and TRBJ2-1; weak D call: TRBD1 (6 bases). Germline V lookup: CDR1 MNHEY, CDR2 SVGAGI. V was shortened by 5 bases and J by 6 bases, with 14 bases between the two germline ends. The CDR3 extends over 14 amino acids. CDR3 bases: TGTGCCAGCAGTACGATGGGACACGGCAATGAGCAGTTCTTC. Translation: CASSTMGHGNEQFF.

The DNA for the CDR3 is TGTGCCAGCAGCTTAGAAGGGATAGAAAATGAAAAACTGTTTTTT. This sequence encodes CASSLEGIENEKLFF. The genes are TRBV7-2 and TRBJ1-4; no clear D. The CDR3 has 15 residues. Trimming removed 1 base at V and 5 bases at J, with 11 bases between. Germline V CDR1 and CDR2: SGHTA, FQGNSA.

This chain uses TRBV24-1 with TRBJ2-1, with D uncertain. The CDR3 totals 13 residues. CDR1 is KGHDR and CDR2 is SFDVKD in the germline V gene. Trimming removed 5 bases from V and 4 bases from J, with 8 bases in between. The CDR3 DNA sequence: TGTGCCACCAGTGCGACCCCTTACAATGAGCAGTTCTTC. It yields the protein CATSATPYNEQFF.

The chain joins TRBV6-5 to TRBJ2-3; D remains ambiguous. Germline CDR1 reads MNHEY; CDR2 reads SVGAGI. Trimming cost V 0 bases and J 6 bases, with 7 bases left between them. The CDR3 is 13 residues long. The CDR3 loop reads CASSYSLHDTQYF. The CDR3 DNA follows: TGTGCCAGCAGTTACTCCCTCCACGATACGCAGTATTTT.

The chain's CDR3 is CASSAENTGELFF. The CDR3 DNA follows: TGTGCCAGCAGCGCTGAGAACACCGGGGAGCTGTTTTTT. This chain joins TRBV9 and TRBJ2-2; D unresolved. There are 13 residues in the CDR3. V lost 3 bases, J lost 1 base, and 4 bases lay in between. The germline gives CDR1 SGDLS, CDR2 YYNGEE.

This clonotype was detected only once. This rearrangement joins TRBV6-2 or TRBV6-3 to TRBJ2-5, with a tentative D call TRBD1 (6 bases). The germline CDR1 and CDR2 sequences are MNHEY and SVGEGT. V was pared by 5 bases and J by 5 bases, with 15 bases between. This CDR3 region has 14 residues. This chain's CDR3 is CASSDPGEAETQYF. DNA for the CDR3: TGTGCCAGCAGTGATCCAGGGGAAGCGGAGACCCAGTACTTC.